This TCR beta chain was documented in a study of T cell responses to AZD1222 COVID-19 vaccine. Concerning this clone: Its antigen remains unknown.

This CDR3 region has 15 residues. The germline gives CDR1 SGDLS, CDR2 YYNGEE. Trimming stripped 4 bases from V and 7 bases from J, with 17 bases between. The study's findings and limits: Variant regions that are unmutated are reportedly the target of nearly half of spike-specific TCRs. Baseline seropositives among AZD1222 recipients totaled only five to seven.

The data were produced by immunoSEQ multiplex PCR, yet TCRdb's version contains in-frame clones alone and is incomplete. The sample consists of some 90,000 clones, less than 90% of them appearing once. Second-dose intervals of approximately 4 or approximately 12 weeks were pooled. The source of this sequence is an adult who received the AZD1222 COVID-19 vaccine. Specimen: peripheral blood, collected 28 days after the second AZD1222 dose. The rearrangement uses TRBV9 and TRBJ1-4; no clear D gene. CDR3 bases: TGTGCCAGCAGCCCCCATTCAGCCCAGGCTGAAAAACTGTTTTTT. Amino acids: CASSPHSAQAEKLFF.